The 28 T cell receptor beta chains listed next were all sequenced from one sample in a study of blood T cell repertoires in COVID-19. The table came from immunoSEQ multiplex PCR; TCRdb's copy has only in-frame clones and leaves some out. The sample has about 67,000 clones; roughly 79% are singletons. The sample comprised peripheral blood. These receptors all come from a woman aged 55-69 years with acute or convalescent COVID-19.

The chain combines TRBV28 with TRBJ2-2; 8 bases fit TRBD2. Germline CDR1 reads MDHEN; CDR2 reads SYDVKM. V lost 6 bases and J lost 3; bases outside the gene matches: 3. This CDR3 has 14 residues. CDR3 in amino acids: CASRLAGYTGELFF. CDR3 sequence (DNA): TGTGCCAGCAGATTAGCGGGATACACCGGGGAGCTGTTTTTT.

The chain combines TRBV3-1 (or the pseudogene TRBV3-2) with TRBJ2-3, with 10 nucleotides matching TRBD2. There are 18 residues in the CDR3. Per germline, CDR1 LGHDT and CDR2 YNNKEL (reference sequence). The trim removed 1 base at V and 0 bases at J, leaving 7 bases unmatched. The CDR3: CASSQVSSGGWSTDTQYF. CDR3 bases: TGTGCCAGCAGCCAAGTTTCTAGCGGGGGATGGAGCACAGATACGCAGTATTTT.

This rearrangement joins TRBV27 to TRBJ1-1, with 9 nucleotides matching TRBD1. Germline values: CDR1 MNHEY, CDR2 SMNVEV (reference sequence). This CDR3 is 16 amino acids long. V shed 5 bases, J shed 5 bases, and the junction held 12 bases outside the gene matches. The CDR3 spells CASSETPGQGVTEAFF. CDR3 coding DNA: TGTGCCAGCAGTGAGACACCGGGACAGGGAGTAACTGAAGCTTTCTTT.

This chain links TRBV6-1 with TRBJ2-3, with a possible D match to TRBD1 (5 bases). V was trimmed by 6 bases and J by 2 bases, leaving 15 bases between them. This CDR3 contains 15 residues. In germline, CDR1 is MNHNS, CDR2 SASEGT. The CDR3 protein is CASSSQDTYTDTQYF. As DNA, the CDR3 is TGTGCCAGCAGCTCCCAGGACACTTACACAGATACGCAGTATTTT.

The CDR3: CASSFPTGPGTQYF. In DNA, the CDR3 is TGTGCCAGCAGTTTCCCCACAGGGCCGGGTACGCAGTATTTT. The V call is TRBV28, the J call TRBJ2-3; weak D call: TRBD1 (6 bases). Trimming removed 3 bases at V and 8 bases at J, with 15 bases between. This CDR3 region has 14 residues. The germline V gene encodes CDR1 MDHEN and CDR2 SYDVKM. Full variable domain (rest looked up from reference TRBV28 and TRBJ2-3): DVKVTQSSRYLVKRTGEKVFLECVQDMDHENMFWYRQDPGLGLRLIYFSYDVKMKEKGDIPEGYSVSREKKERFSLILESASTNQTSMYLCASSFPTGPGTQYFGPGTRLTVL.

The chain links TRBV2 to TRBJ2-1; TRBD1 matches 11 bases. The CDR3 is made up of 14 amino acids. Germline CDR1 reads SNHLY; CDR2 reads FYNNEI. Germline trimming cut 5 bases from V and 8 bases from J; bases unmatched to any gene: 5. The chain's CDR3 is CASSLGTGGDEQFF. DNA of the CDR3: TGTGCCAGCAGTTTAGGGACAGGGGGTGATGAGCAGTTCTTC.

V gene TRBV27 combines with J gene TRBJ1-1; D unresolved. Germline CDR1 MNHEY, CDR2 SMNVEV (reference sequence). This CDR3 is built from 14 residues. Trimming took 6 bases from V and 4 from J, leaving 15 bases between them. CDR3 bases: TGTGCCAGCAGGTTGAGTTCTTCGTTCACTGAAGCTTTCTTT. The encoded protein is CASRLSSSFTEAFF.

The count of this clone is one. The chain carries TRBV12-3 or TRBV12-4 and TRBJ2-2; D remains ambiguous. V lost 6 bases to trimming and J lost 4 bases, with 6 bases between them. This CDR3 has 12 residues. CDR3 residues: CASRSTTGELFF. The CDR3 nucleotides are TGTGCCAGCAGGTCTACCACCGGGGAGCTGTTTTTT.

This chain links TRBV7-9 with TRBJ1-2, with a weak D call TRBD1 (5 bases). CDR1 is SEHNR and CDR2 is FQNEAQ in the germline V gene (reference sequence). Trimming removed 2 bases from V and 4 bases from J, with 11 bases in between. The CDR3 has 14 amino acids. The CDR3: CASSLQQGGYGYTF. The CDR3 DNA is TGTGCCAGCAGCTTACAGCAGGGCGGCTATGGCTACACCTTC. The whole variable domain, remainder taken from reference TRBV7-9 and TRBJ1-2, is DTGVSQNPRHKITKRGQNVTFRCDPISEHNRLYWYRQTLGQGPEFLTYFQNEAQLEKSRLLSDRFSAERPKGSFSTLEIQRTEQGDSAMYLCASSLQQGGYGYTFGSGTRLTVV.

With regard to this clone: At one end, the junction sequence differs from germline, possibly due to a read error. This chain links TRBV5-4 with TRBJ2-6, with D perhaps matching TRBD1 (6 bases). Germline V gene lookup returns CDR1 SGHNT and CDR2 YYREEE (reference sequence). CDR3 size: 15 residues. The CDR3 is CASSLDSSGANVLTF. For the CDR3, the DNA is TGTGCCAGCAGTTTGGACAGTTCTGGGGCCAACGTCCTGACTTTC.

This sequence joins TRBV5-6 and TRBJ2-5; D is uncertain. This CDR3 contains 12 residues. Per the germline V gene, CDR1 is SGHDT and CDR2 is YYEEEE. The V end lost 4 bases, the J end lost 5 bases, and 9 bases lay between the germline ends. Here the CDR3 reads CASSVLSETQYF. CDR3 in DNA: TGTGCCAGCAGCGTTCTATCCGAGACCCAGTACTTC.

The chain carries TRBV3-1 (or the pseudogene TRBV3-2) and TRBJ2-1; 12 bases are shared with TRBD1. The germline V gene encodes CDR1 LGHDT and CDR2 YNNKEL (reference sequence). J was trimmed by 6 bases and V by 3 bases; bases with no gene match: 6. This CDR3 is built from 16 residues. As DNA, the CDR3 is TGTGCCAGCAGCCATTGGGACAGGGGGCTGGTCAATGAGCAGTTCTTC. It encodes CASSHWDRGLVNEQFF.

The chain recombines TRBV5-1 with TRBJ2-1; D perhaps matches TRBD1 (6 bases). The CDR3 length is 16 residues. Trimming left V 2 bases short and J 9 bases short, with 21 bases between. Germline CDR1 reads SGHRS; CDR2 reads YFSETQ. The CDR3 loop reads CASSLPRTASFGEQFF. The DNA of the CDR3 is TGCGCCAGCAGCTTACCTAGGACAGCGTCCTTCGGTGAGCAGTTCTTC.

The gene calls are TRBV9 and TRBJ2-1; the match to TRBD2 covers 9 bases. Per the germline V gene, CDR1 is SGDLS and CDR2 is YYNGEE. V dropped 6 bases and J dropped 6; count of bases not matched to a gene: 7. The length of the CDR3 is 14 residues. CDR3 DNA sequence: TGTGCCAGCAACAATCCGGGACTAGCCAATGAGCAGTTCTTC. Translating it yields CASNNPGLANEQFF.

The V call is TRBV27, the J call TRBJ2-7, with TRBD2 matching over 7 bases. Germline values: CDR1 MNHEY, CDR2 SMNVEV (reference sequence). The V and J ends lost 4 bases and 6 bases, in that order; junction bases with no gene match: 3. This CDR3 contains 12 residues. CDR3 bases: TGTGCCAGCAGTTCGGGACTAATCGAGCAGTACTTC. This sequence encodes CASSSGLIEQYF.

The chain joins TRBV6-4 to TRBJ2-1; no reliable D call. The germline V gene has CDR1 MRHNA and CDR2 SNTAGT. This CDR3 is built from 13 residues. Trimming cost V 4 bases and J 8 bases, with 12 bases left between them. This CDR3 reads CASSVGSWDEQFF. The CDR3 nucleotides are TGTGCCAGCAGTGTAGGTAGCTGGGATGAGCAGTTCTTC.

This clone was seen only once. The chain links TRBV7-3 to TRBJ2-1; TRBD2 matches at 13 bases. V shed 5 bases and J 10 bases; nucleotides not matched to a gene: 11. Germline CDR1 reads SGHTA; CDR2 reads FQGTGA. CDR3 length equals 16 residues. CDR3 loop: CASSPHTSGGAREQFF. The CDR3, as DNA: TGTGCCAGCAGCCCCCATACTAGCGGGGGGGCCAGGGAGCAGTTCTTC.

This clone was seen a handful of times. The genes are TRBV6-2 or TRBV6-3 and TRBJ2-3, with 9 bases aligning to TRBD1. This CDR3 contains 15 residues. The germline gives CDR1 MNHEY, CDR2 SVGEGT. Germline trimming cut 4 bases from V and 4 bases from J; bases unmatched to any gene: 6. In DNA form, the CDR3 reads TGTGCCAGCAGTTCCTCACAGGGGGCGGCAGATACGCAGTATTTT. Its translation: CASSSSQGAADTQYF.

J is TRBJ1-1 and V is TRBV20-1; TRBD1 matches at 7 bases. V was clipped by 6 bases and J by 4 bases; unmatched bases: 11. Germline V gene sequence: CDR1 DFQATT, CDR2 SNEGSKA (reference sequence). The CDR3 is 14 amino acids. CDR3 DNA: TGCAGTGCGAGTGACAGGGCTGTAAGCACTGAAGCTTTCTTT. Its protein product is CSASDRAVSTEAFF.

This clone turned up a few times. The rearrangement uses TRBV7-9 and TRBJ1-1, with no clear D. The germline V gene has CDR1 SEHNR and CDR2 FQNEAQ (reference sequence). CDR3 length: 13 amino acids. V was shortened by 3 bases and J by 1 base, with 6 bases between the two germline ends. The CDR3 sequence: CASSFSGNTEAFF. The CDR3 DNA is TGTGCCAGCAGCTTTAGCGGGAACACTGAAGCTTTCTTT.

The chain has TRBV12-3 or TRBV12-4 and TRBJ1-5; possible D gene TRBD1, 5 bases. This CDR3 is built from 13 residues. V was trimmed by 3 bases and J by 7 bases, leaving 10 bases between them. The DNA of the CDR3 is TGTGCCAGCAGTTTGCAGGGTTTGCAGCCCCAGCATTTT. Protein sequence: CASSLQGLQPQHF.

V gene TRBV19 combines with J gene TRBJ2-3; D perhaps matches TRBD2 (6 bases). V was cut by 5 bases and J by 3 bases, with 15 bases left in between. Germline V gene sequence: CDR1 LNHDA, CDR2 SQIVND (reference sequence). This CDR3 is built from 15 residues. The CDR3 here is CASSFPGGVTDTQYF. The DNA of the CDR3 is TGTGCCAGTAGTTTTCCCGGGGGAGTTACAGATACGCAGTATTTT.

This clone turned up a few times. CDR3 nucleotides: TGTGCCAGCAGTGAGATGGAGTACACTGAAGCTTTCTTT. Translating gives CASSEMEYTEAFF. This chain links TRBV6-1 with TRBJ1-1; D unclear. Germline values: CDR1 MNHNS, CDR2 SASEGT. V shed 3 bases and J shed 3 bases, with 8 bases lying between them. The CDR3 loop spans 13 amino acids.

This clone has a single count. J is TRBJ2-7 and V is TRBV10-3, with D perhaps TRBD2 (6 bases). Germline CDR1 reads ENHRY; CDR2 reads SYGVKD. The CDR3 consists of 13 residues. V shed 3 bases and J shed 9 bases, with 15 bases lying between them. CDR3: CAISERGNSGQYF. The CDR3 DNA reads as TGTGCCATCAGTGAACGGGGGAACTCCGGGCAGTACTTC.

The chain couples TRBV9 to TRBJ1-2; 10 bases are a match to TRBD1. Germline V gene lookup returns CDR1 SGDLS and CDR2 YYNGEE. The CDR3 covers 14 residues. J lost 10 bases, V lost 3 bases, and 9 bases had no gene match. CDR3 residues: CASSGTGTGDFYTF. In DNA form, the CDR3 reads TGTGCCAGCAGCGGAACCGGGACAGGGGACTTCTACACCTTC.

The chain links TRBV15 to TRBJ2-3; D gene ambiguous. The CDR3 covers 15 residues. CDR1 and CDR2 from the germline V gene are LNHNV and YYDKDF (reference sequence). Trimming left V 5 bases short and J 2 bases short, with 14 bases between. The CDR3: CATSPSLVPTDTQYF. CDR3 in DNA: TGTGCCACCAGCCCCAGTTTGGTACCCACAGATACGCAGTATTTT.

This clone has just a few counts. The chain couples TRBV6-6 to TRBJ2-7; TRBD2 is a possible D gene (6 bases). In germline, CDR1 is MNHNY, CDR2 SVGAGI (reference sequence). This CDR3 has 14 amino acids. V shed 7 bases and J shed 3 bases, with 16 bases lying between them. Here the CDR3 reads CASNMLSGVYEQYF. The DNA of the CDR3 is TGTGCCAGCAACATGCTCTCGGGGGTCTACGAGCAGTACTTC.

This chain uses TRBV6-2 or TRBV6-3 with TRBJ2-1; D is unclear. The CDR3 has 11 residues. The V and J ends lost 4 bases and 10 bases respectively, with 8 bases between them. Per germline, CDR1 MNHEY and CDR2 SVGEGT. Here the CDR3 reads CASSLWSEQFF. CDR3 coding DNA: TGTGCCAGCAGTTTGTGGAGCGAGCAGTTCTTC.